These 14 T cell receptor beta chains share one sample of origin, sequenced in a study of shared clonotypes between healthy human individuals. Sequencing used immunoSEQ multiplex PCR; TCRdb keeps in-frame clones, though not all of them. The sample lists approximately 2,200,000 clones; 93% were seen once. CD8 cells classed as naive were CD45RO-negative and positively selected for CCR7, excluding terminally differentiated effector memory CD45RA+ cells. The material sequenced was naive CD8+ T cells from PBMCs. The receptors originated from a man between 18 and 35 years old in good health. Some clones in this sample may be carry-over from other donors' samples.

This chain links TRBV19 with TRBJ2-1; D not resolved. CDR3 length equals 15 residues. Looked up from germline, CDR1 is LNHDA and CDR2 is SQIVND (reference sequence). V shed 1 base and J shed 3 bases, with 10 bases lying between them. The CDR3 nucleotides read TGTGCCAGTAGTATAGCCCGGTGGAACTACAATGAGCAGTTCTTC. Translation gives CASSIARWNYNEQFF.

The CDR3 bases are TGTGCCAGCAGCCCTATGGTCCTAGCGGGAGTCTACGAGCAGTACTTC. This codes for CASSPMVLAGVYEQYF. This chain connects TRBV28 to TRBJ2-7; 10 bases agree with TRBD2. There are 16 residues in the CDR3. Trimming cost V 6 bases and J 3 bases; bases outside gene matches: 11. Looked up from germline, CDR1 is MDHEN and CDR2 is SYDVKM.

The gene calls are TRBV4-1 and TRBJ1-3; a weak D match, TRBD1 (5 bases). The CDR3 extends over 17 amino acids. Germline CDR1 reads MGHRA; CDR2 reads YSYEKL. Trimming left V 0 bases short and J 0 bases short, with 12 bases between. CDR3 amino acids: CASSQDWGTNSGNTIYF. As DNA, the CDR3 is TGCGCCAGCAGCCAAGATTGGGGGACCAACTCTGGAAACACCATATATTTT.

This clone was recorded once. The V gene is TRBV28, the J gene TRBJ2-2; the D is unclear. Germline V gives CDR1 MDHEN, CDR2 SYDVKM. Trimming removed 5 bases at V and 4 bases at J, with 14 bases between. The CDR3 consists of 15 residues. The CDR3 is CASSQHRLITGELFF. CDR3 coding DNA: TGTGCCAGCAGTCAACACAGACTCATCACCGGGGAGCTGTTTTTT.

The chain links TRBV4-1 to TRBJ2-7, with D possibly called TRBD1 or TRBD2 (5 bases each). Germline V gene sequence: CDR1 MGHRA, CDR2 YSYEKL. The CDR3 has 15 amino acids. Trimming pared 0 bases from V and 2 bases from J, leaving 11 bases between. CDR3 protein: CASSQDWGTPYEQYF. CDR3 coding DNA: TGCGCCAGCAGCCAAGATTGGGGGACGCCCTACGAGCAGTACTTC.

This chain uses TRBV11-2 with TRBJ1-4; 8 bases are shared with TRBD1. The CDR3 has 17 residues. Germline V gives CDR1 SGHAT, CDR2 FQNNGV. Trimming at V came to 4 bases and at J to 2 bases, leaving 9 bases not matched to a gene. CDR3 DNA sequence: TGTGCCAGCAGCTCCGGCCCCGGGACAGGCACTAATGAAAAACTGTTTTTT. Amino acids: CASSSGPGTGTNEKLFF.

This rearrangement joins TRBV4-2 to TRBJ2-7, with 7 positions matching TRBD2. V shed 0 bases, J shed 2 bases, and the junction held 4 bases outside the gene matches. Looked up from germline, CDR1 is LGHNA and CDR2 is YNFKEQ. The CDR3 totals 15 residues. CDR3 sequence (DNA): TGTGCCAGCAGCCAAGAGGGGAGGGTTCCCTACGAGCAGTACTTC. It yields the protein CASSQEGRVPYEQYF.

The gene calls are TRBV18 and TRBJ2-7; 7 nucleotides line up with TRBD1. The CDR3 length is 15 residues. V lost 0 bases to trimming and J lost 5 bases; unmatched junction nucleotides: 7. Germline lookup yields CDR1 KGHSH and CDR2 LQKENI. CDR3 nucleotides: TGTGCCAGCTCACCACCTACGACAGGGTCCCACGAGCAGTACTTC. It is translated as CASSPPTTGSHEQYF.

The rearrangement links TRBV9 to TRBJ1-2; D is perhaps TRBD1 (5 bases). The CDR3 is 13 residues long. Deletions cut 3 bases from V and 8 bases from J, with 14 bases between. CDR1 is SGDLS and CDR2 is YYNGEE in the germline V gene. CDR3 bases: TGTGCCAGCAGCGCCCGGGGGTTGGGAGGCTACACCTTC. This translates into CASSARGLGGYTF.

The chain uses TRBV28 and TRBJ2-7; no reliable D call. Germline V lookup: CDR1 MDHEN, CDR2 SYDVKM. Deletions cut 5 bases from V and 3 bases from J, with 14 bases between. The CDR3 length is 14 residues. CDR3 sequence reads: CASSMRLPFYEQYF. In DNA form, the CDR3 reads TGTGCCAGCAGTATGCGACTGCCCTTCTACGAGCAGTACTTC.

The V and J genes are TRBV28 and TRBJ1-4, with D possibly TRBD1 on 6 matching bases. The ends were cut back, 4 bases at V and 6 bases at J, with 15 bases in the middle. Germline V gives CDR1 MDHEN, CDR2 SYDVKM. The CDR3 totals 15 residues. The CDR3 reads CASSSIDRHYEKLFF. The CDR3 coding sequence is TGTGCCAGCAGTTCTATAGACAGGCATTATGAAAAACTGTTTTTT.

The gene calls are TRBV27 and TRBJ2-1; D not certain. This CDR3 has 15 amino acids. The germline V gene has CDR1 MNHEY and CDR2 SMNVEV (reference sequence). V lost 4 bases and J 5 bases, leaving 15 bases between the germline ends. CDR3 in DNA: TGTGCCAGCAGTTCTATAGGTGGGCGGAACAATGAGCAGTTCTTC. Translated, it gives CASSSIGGRNNEQFF.

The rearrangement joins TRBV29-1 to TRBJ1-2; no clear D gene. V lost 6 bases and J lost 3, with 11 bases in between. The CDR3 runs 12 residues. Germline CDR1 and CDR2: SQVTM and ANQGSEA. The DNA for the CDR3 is TGCAGCGTCTCCTCTCAGGACTATGGCTACACCTTC. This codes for CSVSSQDYGYTF.

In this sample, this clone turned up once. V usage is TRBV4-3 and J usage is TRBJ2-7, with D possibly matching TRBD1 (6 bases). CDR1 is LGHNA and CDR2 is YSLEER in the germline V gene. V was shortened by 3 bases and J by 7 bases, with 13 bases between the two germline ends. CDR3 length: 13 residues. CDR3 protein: CASSHSQGGEQYF. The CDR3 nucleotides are TGCGCCAGCAGCCACTCACAAGGGGGTGAGCAGTACTTC.